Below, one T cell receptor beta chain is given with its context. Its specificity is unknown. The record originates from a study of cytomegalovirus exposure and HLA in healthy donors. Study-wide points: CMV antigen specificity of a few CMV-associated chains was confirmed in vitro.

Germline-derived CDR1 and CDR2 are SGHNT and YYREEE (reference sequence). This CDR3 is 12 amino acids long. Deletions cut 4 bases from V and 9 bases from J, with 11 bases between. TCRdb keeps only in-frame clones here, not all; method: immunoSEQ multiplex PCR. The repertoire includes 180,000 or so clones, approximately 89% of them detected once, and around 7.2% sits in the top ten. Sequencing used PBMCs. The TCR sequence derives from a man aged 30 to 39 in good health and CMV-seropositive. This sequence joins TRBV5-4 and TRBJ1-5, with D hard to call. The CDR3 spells CASSRHSGPQHF. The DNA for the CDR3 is TGTGCCAGCAGCCGTCATAGCGGGCCCCAGCATTTT.